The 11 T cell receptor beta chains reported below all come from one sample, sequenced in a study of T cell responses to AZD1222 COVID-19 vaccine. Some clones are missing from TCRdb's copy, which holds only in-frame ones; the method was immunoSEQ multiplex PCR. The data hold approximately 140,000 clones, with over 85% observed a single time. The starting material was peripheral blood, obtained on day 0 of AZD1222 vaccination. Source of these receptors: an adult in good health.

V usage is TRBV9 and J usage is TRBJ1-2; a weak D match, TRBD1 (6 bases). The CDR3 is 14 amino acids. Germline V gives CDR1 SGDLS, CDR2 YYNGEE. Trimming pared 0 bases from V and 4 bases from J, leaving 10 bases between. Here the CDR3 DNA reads TGTGCCAGCAGCGTAGGGGGGGCTGGCTATGGCTACACCTTC. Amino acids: CASSVGGAGYGYTF.

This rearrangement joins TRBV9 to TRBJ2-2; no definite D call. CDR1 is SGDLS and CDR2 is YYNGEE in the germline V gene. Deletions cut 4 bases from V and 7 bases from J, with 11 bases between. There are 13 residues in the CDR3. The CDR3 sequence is CASSLGSVGELFF. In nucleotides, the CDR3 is TGTGCCAGCAGCTTAGGGTCCGTCGGGGAGCTGTTTTTT.

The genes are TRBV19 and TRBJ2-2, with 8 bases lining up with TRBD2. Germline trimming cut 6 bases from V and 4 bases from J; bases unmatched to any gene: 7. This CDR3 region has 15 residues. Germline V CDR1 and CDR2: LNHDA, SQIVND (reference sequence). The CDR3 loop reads CASSLLAGPTGELFF. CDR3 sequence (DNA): TGTGCCAGTAGCCTCCTAGCGGGCCCCACCGGGGAGCTGTTTTTT.

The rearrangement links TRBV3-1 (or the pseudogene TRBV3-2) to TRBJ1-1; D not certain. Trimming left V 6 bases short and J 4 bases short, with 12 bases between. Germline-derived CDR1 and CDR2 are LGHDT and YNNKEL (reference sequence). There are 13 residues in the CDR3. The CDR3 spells CASSRTGSTEAFF. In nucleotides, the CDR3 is TGTGCCAGCAGTCGCACCGGGAGCACTGAAGCTTTCTTT.

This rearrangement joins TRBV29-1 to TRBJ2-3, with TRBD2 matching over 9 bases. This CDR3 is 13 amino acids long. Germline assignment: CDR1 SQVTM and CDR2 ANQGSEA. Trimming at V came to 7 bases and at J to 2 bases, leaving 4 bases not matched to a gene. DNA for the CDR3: TGCAGCGCAGCGGGGGGCCACACAGATACGCAGTATTTT. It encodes CSAAGGHTDTQYF.

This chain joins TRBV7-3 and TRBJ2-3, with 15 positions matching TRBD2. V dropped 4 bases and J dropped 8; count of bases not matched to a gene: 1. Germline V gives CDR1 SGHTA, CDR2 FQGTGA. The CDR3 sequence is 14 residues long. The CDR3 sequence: CASSSGLAGGTQYF. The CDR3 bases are TGTGCCAGCAGCTCGGGACTAGCGGGAGGTACGCAGTATTTT.

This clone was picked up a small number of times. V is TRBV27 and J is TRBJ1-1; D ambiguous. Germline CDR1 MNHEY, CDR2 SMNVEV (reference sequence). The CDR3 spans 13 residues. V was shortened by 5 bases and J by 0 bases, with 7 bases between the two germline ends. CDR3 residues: CASSKKLNTEAFF. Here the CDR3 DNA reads TGTGCCAGCAGTAAAAAGTTGAACACTGAAGCTTTCTTT.

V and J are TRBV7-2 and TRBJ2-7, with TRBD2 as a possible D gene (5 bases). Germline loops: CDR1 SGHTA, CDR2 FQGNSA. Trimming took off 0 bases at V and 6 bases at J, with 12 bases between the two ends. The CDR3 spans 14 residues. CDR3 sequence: CASSLAPSAGEQYF. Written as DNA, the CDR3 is TGTGCCAGCAGCTTAGCCCCCTCGGCGGGCGAGCAGTACTTC.

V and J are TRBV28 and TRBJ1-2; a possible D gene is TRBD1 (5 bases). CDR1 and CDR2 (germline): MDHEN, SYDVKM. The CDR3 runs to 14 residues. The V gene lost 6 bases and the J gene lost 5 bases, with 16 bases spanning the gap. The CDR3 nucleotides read TGTGCCAGCAGCCCGGGACGGATCGAATATGGCTACACCTTC. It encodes CASSPGRIEYGYTF.

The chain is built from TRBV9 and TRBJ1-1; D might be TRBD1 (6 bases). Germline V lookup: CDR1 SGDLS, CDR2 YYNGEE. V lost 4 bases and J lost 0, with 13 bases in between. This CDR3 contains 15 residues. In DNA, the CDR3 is TGTGCCAGCAGCTTCGGACAGATGATGAACACTGAAGCTTTCTTT. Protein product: CASSFGQMMNTEAFF. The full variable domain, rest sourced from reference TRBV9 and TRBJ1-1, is DSGVTQTPKHLITATGQRVTLRCSPRSGDLSVYWYQQSLDQGLQFLIQYYNGEERAKGNILERFSAQQFPDLHSELNLSSLELGDSALYFCASSFGQMMNTEAFFGQGTRLTVV.

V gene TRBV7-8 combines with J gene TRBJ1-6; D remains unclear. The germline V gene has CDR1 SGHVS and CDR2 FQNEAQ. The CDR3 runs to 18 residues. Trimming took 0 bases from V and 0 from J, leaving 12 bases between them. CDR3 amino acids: CASSLARGGSSYNSPLHF. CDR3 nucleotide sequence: TGTGCCAGCAGCTTAGCTCGCGGCGGGAGCTCCTATAATTCACCCCTCCACTTT.